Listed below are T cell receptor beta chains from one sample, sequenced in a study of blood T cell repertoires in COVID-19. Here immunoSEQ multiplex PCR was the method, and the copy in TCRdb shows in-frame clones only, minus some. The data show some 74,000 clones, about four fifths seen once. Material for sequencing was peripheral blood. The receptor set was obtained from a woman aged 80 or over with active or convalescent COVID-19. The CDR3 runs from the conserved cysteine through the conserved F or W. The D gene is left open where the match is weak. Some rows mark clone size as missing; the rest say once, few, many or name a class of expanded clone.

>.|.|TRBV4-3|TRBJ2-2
TGCGCCAGCAGCCAAGTGCAAGGGGACACCGGGGAGCTGTTTTTT
CASSQVQGDTGELFF
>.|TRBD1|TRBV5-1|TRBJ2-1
TGCGCCAGCAGCTCCCCGAGGGGGACAGGGACCTACAATGAGCAGTTCTTC
CASSSPRGTGTYNEQFF
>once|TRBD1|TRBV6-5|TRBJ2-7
TGTGCCAGCAGTTACTACAGGGGCTACGAGCAGTACTTC
CASSYYRGYEQYF
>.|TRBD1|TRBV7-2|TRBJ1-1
TGTGCCAGCAGCCCGCAATGGACAGGGAACACTGAAGCTTTCTTT
CASSPQWTGNTEAFF
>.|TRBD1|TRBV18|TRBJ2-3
TGTGCCAGCTCAACCCGGACAGGGCGCACAGATACGCAGTATTTT
CASSTRTGRTDTQYF
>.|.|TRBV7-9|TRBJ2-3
TGTGCCAGCAGCTTAAAGGCTGAGGGCACAGATACGCAGTATTTT
CASSLKAEGTDTQYF
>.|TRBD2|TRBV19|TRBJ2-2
TGTGCCAGTCGGAGCGGGGGGGCCCCCGCCGGGGAGCTGTTTTTT
CASRSGGAPAGELFF
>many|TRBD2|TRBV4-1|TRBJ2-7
TGCGCCAGCAGCCAAGAGGGCGGCGGGAGGTCCTACGAGCAGTACTTC
CASSQEGGGRSYEQYF
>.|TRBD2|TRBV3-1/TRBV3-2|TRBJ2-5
TGTGCCAGCAGCGATTCGGGGTGGGGAGGGCAAGAGACCCAGTACTTC
CASSDSGWGGQETQYF
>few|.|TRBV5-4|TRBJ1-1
TGTGCCAGCAGCTTGGAGCAGCCAGGGGACACTGAAGCTTTCTTT
CASSLEQPGDTEAFF
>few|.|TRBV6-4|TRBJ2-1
TGTGCCAGCAGTGACTGGCGGAAAAATGAGCAGTTCTTC
CASSDWRKNEQFF
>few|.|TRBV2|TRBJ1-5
TGTGCCAGCAGCGGACAGTATAGCAATCAGCCCCAGCATTTT
CASSGQYSNQPQHF
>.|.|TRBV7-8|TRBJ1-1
TGTGCCAGCAGCTTAGATCGGGATAACACTGAAGCTTTCTTT
CASSLDRDNTEAFF
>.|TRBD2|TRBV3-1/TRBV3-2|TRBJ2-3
TGTGCCAGCAGCCAATGTAGGCGAGCGGGAGGGTTCACAGATACGCAGTATTTT
CASSQCRRAGGFTDTQYF
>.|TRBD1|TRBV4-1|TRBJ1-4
TGCGCCAGCAGCCAAGGCCGAATCGGACAGGGGGCGAGGGAGACTAATGAAAAACTGTTTTTT
CASSQGRIGQGARETNEKLFF
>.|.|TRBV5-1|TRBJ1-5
TGCGCCAGCAGCTCCCAGGGGCTAAATCAGCCCCAGCATTTT
CASSSQGLNQPQHF
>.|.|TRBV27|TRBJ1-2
TGTGCCAGCAGTAGTTGGGGACATCGGGGCTACACCTTC
CASSSWGHRGYTF
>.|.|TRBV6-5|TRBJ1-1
TGTGCCAGCAGTTGGACATCCGAGAACACTGAAGCTTTCTTT
CASSWTSENTEAFF
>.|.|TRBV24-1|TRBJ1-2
TGTGCCACCAGTCCGGGAGTTAGGTATGGCTACACCTTC
CATSPGVRYGYTF